This TCR beta chain was identified during a study of cytomegalovirus exposure and HLA in healthy donors. Study-wide findings and caveats: Among the most significant clusters, several appeared linked to common viral pathogens in a later analysis. As was reported, the HLA-A and HLA-B alleles of most subjects were accurately predicted from TCR beta sequences.

This clone turned up a few times. Its antigen remains unknown. The PCR was carried out with 60 Vbeta primers and 13 Jbeta primers. Sequencing used immunoSEQ multiplex PCR; TCRdb keeps in-frame clones, though not all of them. The sample shows 150,000 to 200,000 clones, approximately 11% of them seen only once. Germline assignment: CDR1 SGHNT and CDR2 YYREEE (reference sequence). Trimming shortened V by 0 bases and J by 2 bases, and 10 bases separated the two germline ends. The CDR3 consists of 15 residues. Specimen: PBMCs. The chain carries TRBV5-4 and TRBJ2-3; possible D gene TRBD2, 5 bases. The sequence derives from a man aged 50 to 60 in good health and CMV-seropositive. This CDR3 reads CASSLVSGITDTQYF. The CDR3 nucleotides read TGTGCCAGCAGCTTGGTTTCGGGGATCACAGATACGCAGTATTTT.